Listed below are T cell receptor beta chains from one sample, sequenced in a study of T cells in tuberculosis. Here immunoSEQ multiplex PCR was the method, and the copy in TCRdb shows in-frame clones only, minus some. The data contain tens of thousands of clones, 75% to 90% of them singletons. The sample consisted of PBMCs. Receptor source: a donor aged 10-35 years with latent tuberculosis or without tuberculosis infection. CDR3s include the opening cysteine and the closing phenylalanine or tryptophan. Each record gives: V gene, J gene, CDR3 length, CDR3 protein.

>TRBV12-5|TRBJ1-1|13
CASGVGLNTEAFF
>TRBV7-2|TRBJ2-2|14
CASSLEVTTGELFF
>TRBV9|TRBJ1-2|14
CASSVDGTAYGYTF
>TRBV7-2|TRBJ2-3|16
CASSPRGYRRTDTQYF
>TRBV2|TRBJ1-3|14
CASSVPGVGNTIYF
>TRBV7-2|TRBJ2-1|14
CASTLKPGAGGPLF
>TRBV5-1|TRBJ2-7|12
CASSPDRGEQYF
>TRBV27|TRBJ2-7|13
CASKRLADYEQYF
>TRBV19|TRBJ2-2|14
CASSIDLSPGELFF
>TRBV18|TRBJ2-7|13
CASSPAGDYEQYF
>TRBV19|TRBJ2-2|18
CASSIVGFDGGHTGELFF
>TRBV5-8|TRBJ1-2|14
CASSALQGAGGYTF
>TRBV10-2|TRBJ1-2|15
CASSESMAPNYGYTF
>TRBV29-1|TRBJ1-1|14
CSVGGQFLNTEAFF
>TRBV15|TRBJ2-3|14
CATSREGWTDTQYF
>TRBV7-6|TRBJ2-6|18
CASKGYSGELYGANVLTF
>TRBV7-3|TRBJ1-1|14
CASSPGHQGTEAFF
>TRBV5-1|TRBJ2-3|13
CASTSPFTDTQYF
>TRBV30|TRBJ2-3|18
CAWSLPPRASGGRDTQYF
>TRBV29-1|TRBJ1-2|14
CSVSTPYEDYGYTF
>TRBV4-1|TRBJ1-4|14
CASSQSGDGLSLFF
>TRBV19|TRBJ1-4|13
CASSMVGGEKLFF
>TRBV2|TRBJ2-3|15
CASSGSTSFTDTQYF
>TRBV29-1|TRBJ2-3|15
CSVEDPRGGRDTQYF
>TRBV10-3|TRBJ1-1|15
CAISEASTGRSEAFF
>TRBV29-1|TRBJ1-1|15
CSAGTGGAANTEAFF
>TRBV6-6|TRBJ1-5|12
CATDRGNQPQHF
>TRBV5-1|TRBJ2-5|16
CASSLGTGVRRETQYF
>TRBV5-4|TRBJ1-1|15
CASSLVGQGHSEAFF
>TRBV19|TRBJ1-5|14
CASRTSYSNQPQHF
>TRBV6-5|TRBJ2-1|16
CASSSRRDRVSNEQFF
>TRBV7-2|TRBJ1-6|14
CASSLRQVLSPLHF
>TRBV23-1|TRBJ2-7|17
CASSQRKSSGSSYEQYF
>TRBV2|TRBJ2-7|15
CASSEAQRGAYEQYF
>TRBV2|TRBJ2-5|11
CASIGGGTQYF
>TRBV13|TRBJ2-3|14
CASVRGGATDTQYF
>TRBV4-1|TRBJ1-1|14
CASSQGQGNTEAFF
>TRBV7-2|TRBJ2-7|14
CASSLGEGYYEQYF
>TRBV30|TRBJ1-4|15
CAWRHLGTGDEKLFF
>TRBV19|TRBJ1-2|14
CASTPGTGLSGYTF
>TRBV15|TRBJ2-1|16
CATSRELPGVWDEQFF
>TRBV5-1|TRBJ1-6|18
CASSLGFRGTVYNSPLHF
>TRBV7-2|TRBJ2-7|15
CASSLSASGFYEQYF
>TRBV19|TRBJ2-7|14
CASSIFAGSHEQYF
>TRBV30|TRBJ2-3|11
CAWSVLGTQYF
>TRBV4-1|TRBJ1-1|16
CASSPLGRGQYTEAFF
>TRBV5-1|TRBJ2-1|17
CASSLANSGGPSATYFF
>TRBV20-1|TRBJ2-5|11
CSAEKSSAQYF
>TRBV10-3|TRBJ2-7|17
CAISESSLAGGSYEQYF
>TRBV2|TRBJ1-2|13
CASTPLSRYGYTF
>TRBV6-5|TRBJ1-3|14
CASNSRDTRDTIYF
>TRBV19|TRBJ2-1|13
CASSLGQYNEQFF
>TRBV27|TRBJ2-7|15
CASRSTDRTAYEQYF
>TRBV6-1|TRBJ2-7|14
CASSRGSLPNEQYF
>TRBV11-2|TRBJ2-2|16
CASSYIAGAGTGELFF
>TRBV2|TRBJ2-7|11
CASTGTYEQYF
>TRBV9|TRBJ1-1|15
CASSPKSGVHLEAFF